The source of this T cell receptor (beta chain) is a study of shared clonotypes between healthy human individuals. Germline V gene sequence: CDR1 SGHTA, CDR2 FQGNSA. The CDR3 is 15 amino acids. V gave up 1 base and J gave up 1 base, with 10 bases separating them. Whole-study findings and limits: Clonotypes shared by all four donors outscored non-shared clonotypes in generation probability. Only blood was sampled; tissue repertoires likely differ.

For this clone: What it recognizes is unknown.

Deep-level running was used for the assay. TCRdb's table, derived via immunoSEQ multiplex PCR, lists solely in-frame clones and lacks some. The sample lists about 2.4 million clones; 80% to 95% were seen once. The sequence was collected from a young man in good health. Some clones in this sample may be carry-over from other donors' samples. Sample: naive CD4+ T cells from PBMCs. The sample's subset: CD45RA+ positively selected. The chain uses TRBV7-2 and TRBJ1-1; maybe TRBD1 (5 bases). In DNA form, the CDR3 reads TGTGCCAGCAGCTTAGGTGGGGACTCGAACACTGAAGCTTTCTTT. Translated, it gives CASSLGGDSNTEAFF. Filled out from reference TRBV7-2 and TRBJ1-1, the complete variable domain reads GAGVSQSPSNKVTEKGKDVELRCDPISGHTALYWYRQSLGQGLEFLIYFQGNSAPDKSGLPSDRFSAERTGGSVSTLTIQRTQQEDSAVYLCASSLGGDSNTEAFFGQGTRLTVV.